The text below deals with one T cell receptor beta chain. Its antigen is as yet unknown. Data came from immunoSEQ multiplex PCR; TCRdb stores just in-frame clones and leaves some out. The top ten clones hold 1.8% of a sample with roughly 110,000 clones, approximately 90% of them seen once. This sample is part of a study of cytomegalovirus exposure and HLA in healthy donors. General study findings and limits: Some TCR beta chains (around 180 of them) were listed as cytomegalovirus-associated. Both high specificity and high sensitivity reportedly marked the classifier's diagnosis of cytomegalovirus status. Clusters of TCRs from the first cohort tended to co-occur in the 120 or so validation repertoires (as a later analysis found).

The CDR3 spans 13 residues. V shed 3 bases and J shed 1 base, with 6 bases lying between them. The germline gives CDR1 MNHEY, CDR2 SMNVEV (reference sequence). Sequenced sample: PBMCs. The chain carries TRBV27 and TRBJ1-1; no clear D gene. The TCR originated in a woman aged 18-30 years in good health and CMV-seropositive. The CDR3 loop reads CASSLKPNTEAFF. Here the CDR3 DNA reads TGTGCCAGCAGTTTGAAGCCGAACACTGAAGCTTTCTTT.